The clone carrying this T cell receptor beta chain has at least ten counts. Diagnostic conclusions were grounded in clinical symptoms, serum thyroxine, TRAb, thyroid ultrasound and orbital computed tomography. This specimen comes from a study of Graves' ophthalmopathy and Graves' hyperthyroidism. Amplification from RNA transcripts yielded the TCR beta CDR3 regions. HTBI-primed RT-PCR formed the first round, and a multiplex PCR formed the second. MiXCR, applied by TCRdb to the multiplex PCR reads, yields one record per CDR3 protein. The sample has around 600,000 distinct CDR3 sequences, roughly 39% seen once; the top ten hold around 3.3%. The CDR3 totals 11 residues. V lost 7 bases and J lost 6, with 9 bases in between. Germline V gives CDR1 LNHDA, CDR2 SQIVND (reference sequence).

This receptor was identified in an adult man with Graves' ophthalmopathy. The V call is TRBV19, the J call TRBJ1-1; possibly TRBD1 for D (5 bases). The sample taken for sequencing was peripheral blood. In nucleotides, the CDR3 is TGTGCCAGTACCCGAGGGGCTGAAGCTTTCTTT. Its protein product is CASTRGAEAFF.